Sequencing of this T cell receptor beta chain was carried out in a study of OX40 agonist ivuxolimab in advanced cancers. About the research overall: Patients in the trial were receiving intravenous ivuxolimab every 2 weeks, at doses of 0.01 to 10 mg/kg. Patients undergoing dose escalation presented with hepatocellular carcinoma, melanoma, renal cell or head and neck cancer. Study-wide findings and caveats: At doses 0.1 to 3.0 mg/kg, CD4+ and CD8+ clones expanded. Among T cells, CD8+ cells averaged more expanded clones than CD4+ cells.

The table came from immunoSEQ multiplex PCR; TCRdb's copy has only in-frame clones and leaves some out. Among tens of thousands of clones listed, roughly 90% were seen once. Losses at the gene ends were 6 bases for V and 2 bases for J; bases not matched to a gene: 10. The CDR3 covers 16 residues. Germline values: CDR1 MDHEN, CDR2 SYDVKM. In the case of this clone: The antigen is undetermined.

The chain couples TRBV28 to TRBJ2-7; 10 bases fit TRBD2. The TCR sequence derives from an adult with an advanced solid tumor such as melanoma, head and neck, liver or kidney cancer. Source: CD4+ or CD8+ T cells sorted from blood, taken in a trial of the OX40 agonist ivuxolimab. CDR3 DNA sequence: TGTGCCAGCAGGGACAGGGAGGGACTAGCGACCTACGAGCAGTACTTC. It codes for CASRDREGLATYEQYF.